A single TCR beta chain is shown here with its context. Generated by immunoSEQ multiplex PCR, the TCRdb table keeps only in-frame clones and is missing some. The data show hundreds of thousands of clones, over 75% seen once. The CDR3 is made up of 15 amino acids. V gave up 6 bases and J gave up 7 bases; unmatched junction bases: 7. Germline V lookup: CDR1 LNHDA, CDR2 SQIVND (reference sequence). This entry comes from a study of blood T cell repertoires in COVID-19. Study as a whole: Both acute and convalescent COVID-19 samples were obtained from the United States, Italy and Spain.

The receptor comes from a man aged 50-60 years with active or convalescent COVID-19. Input material: peripheral blood. The gene calls are TRBV19 and TRBJ2-1, with TRBD2 matching 12 bases. CDR3 nucleotide sequence: TGTGCCAGTAGGACTTCCGGGACTAGCGGGAATGAGCAGTTCTTC. This translates into CASRTSGTSGNEQFF.